Listed below are T cell receptor beta chains from one sample, sequenced in a study of neoadjuvant anti-PD-1 for oral cavity cancer. Sequenced by immunoSEQ multiplex PCR; TCRdb stores in-frame clones only, minus some. The table shows about 12,000 clones, with 50% to 80% occurring only once. Sequencing was performed on PBMCs, taken before nivolumab (anti-PD-1) treatment. The receptors here all came from a person aged 35-79 years with oral cavity squamous cell carcinoma. Each CDR3 is given with its conserved first and last residue.

v_call cdr3_aa
TRBV18 CASSPGLAVNNEQFF
TRBV14 CASSLGQGRETQYF
TRBV11-2 CASSPTAGGMSYEQYF
TRBV5-1 CASSLEQGKHEQYF
TRBV28 CASSFGTGYLTYTF
TRBV9 CASSVERLAGKSNEQFF
TRBV18 CASSPSGGARSSYEQYF
TRBV9 CASSVWEGAYEQYF
TRBV7-9 CASSLMREASYEQYF
TRBV10-3 CAISDPGLATDTQYF
TRBV28 CASSSTRQGLGYTF
TRBV15 CATSRGGQGNSPLHF
TRBV28 CASTIAGVGTGELFF
TRBV2 CASNYPDPTVLGDPGELFF
TRBV5-6 CASSLPGLGYEQYF
TRBV19 CASCPIAPGELFF
TRBV7-8 CASSPRGGYGYTF
TRBV7-2 CASSLITRGSGNTIYF
TRBV5-1 CASSFVGHSTDTQYF
TRBV6-5 CASSRSGQGNTIYF
TRBV19 CASSMGLAGGLEQFF
TRBV7-6 CASSSQNSPLHF
TRBV6-5 CASRTGTYGYTF
TRBV10-3 CAISESEGPKNIQYF
TRBV21-1 CASSKAGTSGNTGELFF
TRBV10-2 CASSETGTDTQYF
TRBV7-2 CASSFPGPRGKPQHF
TRBV6-1 CASSADRALAGISGANVLTF
TRBV5-6 CASSLTGDLFTQYF
TRBV11-3 CASSTGTSGGELFF
TRBV10-1 CASSVSATPYEQYF